This T cell receptor beta chain was captured by sequencing in a study of CD4 T cells in relation to SARS-CoV-2 and coronaviruses. Study summary: The HLA restriction of the shared crossreactive spike epitopes was mapped.

The germline V gene encodes CDR1 GTSNPN and CDR2 SVGIG (reference sequence). The junction had 4 bases not matched to a gene; V was cut back by 3 bases and J by 8 bases. This CDR3 region has 13 residues. Naive or memory CD4+ cells were cultured 1:1 with T cell-depleted PBMCs plus CEF. Study-wide points: Memory recall responses, not primary responses primed in culture, are what the assay detects.

TCRdb's table, derived via immunoSEQ multiplex PCR, lists solely in-frame clones and lacks some. The sample shows some 43,000 clones, around 79% of them seen only once. A word on this clone: Its antigen is still unknown.

The gene calls are TRBV30 and TRBJ1-4; 9 positions match TRBD1. Input material: naive CD4+ T cells from PBMCs, cultured in vitro. Subset described: naive CD4+ T cells isolated by negative enrichment. The receptor was isolated from an adult with COVID-19. The CDR3 sequence is CAWRETGGEKLFF. DNA of the CDR3: TGTGCCTGGAGGGAGACAGGGGGAGAAAAACTGTTTTTT. The whole variable domain, filled in from reference TRBV30 and TRBJ1-4, reads SQTIHQWPATLVQPVGSPLSLECTVEGTSNPNLYWYRQAAGRGLQLLFYSVGIGQISSEVPQNLSASRPQDRQFILSSKKLLLSDSGFYLCAWRETGGEKLFFGSGTQLSVL.